In its sample, the clone carrying this T cell receptor (beta chain) was seen once. The antigen remains undetermined. TCRdb re-derived calls from the reads in MiXCR, one entry per CDR3 protein. Here the sample spans 680,000 or so distinct CDR3 sequences, roughly 36% being singletons. V was shortened by 3 bases and J by 1 base, with 28 bases between the two germline ends. This CDR3 region has 20 residues. The V gene's germline CDR1 is SQVTM and CDR2 ANQGSEA. The data were obtained in a study of T cell repertoires in cytomegalovirus infection. Overall study: CMV infection together with matching HLA type was indicated by public TCR beta signatures. Findings and caveats of the study: Ex vivo, HLA-C-restricted CMV-specific TCR beta clonotypes prevailed over the rest of the response.

Sequencing was performed on PBMCs. The rearrangement links TRBV29-1 to TRBJ2-1, with D perhaps assigned TRBD1 or TRBD2 (5 bases each). The source of this sequence is a human donor in good health (CMV status not recorded). Some clones in this sample may be carry-over from other donors' samples. The CDR3 reads CSVELRTGTDPLPSYNEQFF. Here the CDR3 DNA reads TGCAGCGTTGAGCTTAGGACTGGGACCGACCCCCTTCCATCCTACAATGAGCAGTTCTTC.